These 18 T cell receptor beta chains were sequenced from one sample in a study of blood T cells in healthy people across ages. PCR was performed a second time for roughly 7 to 12 cycles using a sample-barcoded 5' primer and a J-beta primer mix. TCRdb reprocessed the 5' RACE reads with MiXCR, giving one entry per CDR3 protein. Among roughly 1.6 million distinct CDR3 sequences, 34% were seen once, and the ten largest hold 11%. The sample taken for sequencing was blood. The receptors shown here come from a woman in her 30s in good health.

A word on this clonotype: The junction does not match germline at one end; this may be a read error. Here the CDR3 DNA reads TGCAGTGCCGAGGCCGGGACACTCTACGCCTTC. This gives the protein CSAEAGTLYAF. This rearrangement joins TRBV20-1 to TRBJ1-2; a possible D gene is TRBD1 (6 bases). This CDR3 region has 11 residues. Germline CDR1 DFQATT, CDR2 SNEGSKA (reference sequence).

The chain carries TRBV29-1 and TRBJ1-2; weak D call: TRBD1 (6 bases). The CDR3 totals 12 residues. Germline V gene data show CDR1 as SQVTM and CDR2 as ANQGSEA. With 7 bases removed from V and 5 bases from J, the gap between germline ends came to 14 bases. The CDR3 DNA reads TGCAGCGAACGACAGGTGGGGTATGGCTACACCTTC. Amino acids: CSERQVGYGYTF.

This clonotype was recorded a few times. The rearrangement joins TRBV28 to TRBJ2-5, with 8 positions matching TRBD1. The end of the DNA fits TRBJ2-7 better, so the J call may be wrong. In germline, CDR1 is MDHEN, CDR2 SYDVKM. This CDR3 comprises 14 residues. This CDR3 reads CASIPGQGIGEQYF. CDR3 DNA: TGTGCCAGCATACCTGGACAGGGCATTGGCGAGCAGTACTTC.

The chain recombines TRBV20-1 with TRBJ1-2; tentative D call: TRBD1 (6 bases). The CDR3 runs 17 residues. CDR1 and CDR2 (germline): DFQATT, SNEGSKA (reference sequence). V lost 0 bases and J 3 bases, leaving 20 bases between the germline ends. The CDR3 protein is CSARDVRTARRDYGYTF. The CDR3 coding sequence is TGCAGTGCTAGAGATGTCCGGACAGCCCGGAGGGACTATGGCTACACCTTC.

The chain is built from TRBV5-1 and TRBJ2-1; D is possibly TRBD1 (5 bases). Trimming cost V 6 bases and J 2 bases, with 9 bases left between them. This CDR3 contains 13 residues. The V gene's germline CDR1 is SGHRS and CDR2 YFSETQ. The CDR3 bases are TGCGCCAGCACTACAGGAGCCTACAATGAGCAGTTCTTC. Residues: CASTTGAYNEQFF.

In its sample, this clonotype was seen many times. V and J are TRBV28 and TRBJ2-7; no clear D gene. Germline CDR1 MDHEN, CDR2 SYDVKM. The CDR3 is 13 amino acids. The ends were cut back, 5 bases at V and 1 base at J, with 9 bases in the middle. The chain's CDR3 is CASSPPVSYEQYF. The CDR3 DNA is TGTGCCAGCAGTCCTCCGGTATCCTACGAGCAGTACTTC.

This clonotype occurred a few times. The chain uses TRBV20-1 and TRBJ2-7; TRBD2 might be the D (6 bases). Germline CDR1 reads DFQATT; CDR2 reads SNEGSKA (reference sequence). Trimming took off 1 base at V and 1 base at J, with 11 bases between the two ends. CDR3 length equals 14 residues. CDR3 sequence reads: CSARATSLSYEQYF. The CDR3 DNA reads as TGCAGTGCTAGAGCAACTAGCTTATCCTACGAGCAGTACTTC.

This clonotype was counted only a few times. The chain uses TRBV27 and TRBJ1-6; D remains unclear. The CDR3 covers 13 residues. Deletions cut 6 bases from V and 7 bases from J, with 10 bases between. Germline V CDR1 and CDR2: MNHEY, SMNVEV (reference sequence). CDR3 sequence: CASRLEWNSPLHF. CDR3 DNA: TGTGCCAGCAGGCTAGAGTGGAATTCACCCCTCCACTTT.

The V call is TRBV5-1, the J call TRBJ1-1, with 8 bases that match TRBD1. Per the germline V gene, CDR1 is SGHRS and CDR2 is YFSETQ. This CDR3 spans 16 amino acids. V lost 0 bases to trimming and J lost 7 bases; unmatched junction nucleotides: 11. The CDR3 loop is CASSLGGPGGQREAFF. The CDR3 nucleotides read TGCGCCAGCAGCTTGGGGGGACCAGGGGGCCAACGTGAAGCTTTCTTT.

The rearrangement links TRBV7-2 to TRBJ2-1; D is uncertain. Trimming took 10 bases from V and 1 from J, leaving 8 bases between them. The CDR3 sequence is 12 residues long. Germline lookup yields CDR1 SGHTA and CDR2 FQGNSA. CDR3 amino acids: CANLLSYNEQFF. As DNA, the CDR3 is TGTGCCAACCTATTGTCCTACAATGAGCAGTTCTTC.

As DNA, the CDR3 is TGCGCCAGCAGCTTTACCAGGGACAATGAGCAGTTCTTC. This codes for CASSFTRDNEQFF. J is TRBJ2-1 and V is TRBV5-1, with a possible D match to TRBD1 (5 bases). The length of the CDR3 is 13 residues. Germline assignment: CDR1 SGHRS and CDR2 YFSETQ. V lost 2 bases to trimming and J lost 5 bases, with 8 bases between them.

This clonotype was seen just once. The rearrangement links TRBV20-1 to TRBJ2-3; possible D gene TRBD2, 5 bases. The CDR3 is made up of 15 amino acids. Germline V gene lookup returns CDR1 DFQATT and CDR2 SNEGSKA (reference sequence). V was trimmed by 0 bases and J by 5 bases, leaving 15 bases between them. CDR3 nucleotide sequence: TGCAGTGCTAGAGAGGTTCAAAGGACTGAAGATACGCAGTATTTT. Translation: CSAREVQRTEDTQYF.

Of note for this clonotype: Sequence at one end of the junction differs from germline and may be a read error. The gene calls are TRBV28 and TRBJ1-1, with D tentatively TRBD1 (5 bases). Germline lookup yields CDR1 MDHEN and CDR2 SYDVKM. CDR3 length: 12 residues. CDR3: CASSLSNGGAFF. CDR3 coding DNA: TGTGCCAGCAGCTTATCCAACGGGGGAGCTTTCTTT.

CDR3 DNA: TGTGCCAGCAGCCAGGGGACTAGCGATACGCAGTATTTT. It translates to CASSQGTSDTQYF. This chain uses TRBV3-1 with TRBJ2-3; 9 nucleotides agree with TRBD2. CDR1 and CDR2 (germline): LGHDT, YNNKEL (reference sequence). After removal of 3 bases from V and 6 bases from J, the junction contained 1 base not matched to a gene. The CDR3 loop spans 13 amino acids.

The chain has TRBV9 and TRBJ2-2, with D maybe TRBD2 (6 bases). Trimming took off 0 bases at V and 6 bases at J, with 9 bases between the two ends. From germline, CDR1 is SGDLS and CDR2 YYNGEE. CDR3 length equals 14 residues. CDR3 loop: CASSVDGSAGELFF. The DNA of the CDR3 is TGTGCCAGCAGCGTAGACGGGAGCGCCGGGGAGCTGTTTTTT. Variable domain in full (rest from reference TRBV9 and TRBJ2-2): DSGVTQTPKHLITATGQRVTLRCSPRSGDLSVYWYQQSLDQGLQFLIQYYNGEERAKGNILERFSAQQFPDLHSELNLSSLELGDSALYFCASSVDGSAGELFFGEGSRLTVL.

The J gene is TRBJ2-3, the V gene TRBV4-2; no clear D. V gave up 5 bases and J gave up 4 bases, with 19 bases separating them. CDR3 size: 16 residues. Germline V gene sequence: CDR1 LGHNA, CDR2 YNFKEQ. CDR3 protein: CASSDTRGAPPDTQYF. Written as DNA, the CDR3 is TGTGCCAGCAGCGACACCCGAGGAGCCCCCCCAGATACGCAGTATTTT.

Ten or more counts support this clonotype. This sequence joins TRBV27 and TRBJ2-7; 7 bases align to TRBD2. Germline assignment: CDR1 MNHEY and CDR2 SMNVEV (reference sequence). V lost 8 bases, J lost 2 bases, and 6 bases stayed unmatched. The CDR3 is made up of 13 amino acids. The CDR3 region is CASPGLPPYEQYF. CDR3 DNA: TGTGCCAGCCCGGGACTACCACCCTACGAGCAGTACTTC.

This clonotype is a singleton in its sample. This CDR3 is CASSLLVGVTYNEQYF. The CDR3, as DNA: TGTGCCAGCAGTTTACTTGTGGGGGTAACCTACAATGAGCAGTACTTC. The genes are TRBV28 and TRBJ2-1, with D perhaps given as TRBD1 or TRBD2 (5 bases each). Judging by the DNA end, TRBJ2-7 fits better; the J call may be wrong. This CDR3 region has 16 residues. Germline CDR1 MDHEN, CDR2 SYDVKM.